This T cell receptor beta chain was captured in a study of tumor-infiltrating lymphocytes in localized non-small cell lung cancer. The study, taken as a whole, reports: Technical variation could not be separated from intratumor heterogeneity here. IM1 and IM2 tumors showed no difference in T-cell fraction.

Concerning this clone: Its cognate antigen is unknown.

The table came from immunoSEQ multiplex PCR; TCRdb's copy has only in-frame clones and leaves some out. The repertoire consists of around 25,000 clones, with about two thirds occurring once and the leading ten covering about 5.7%. The CDR3 runs to 11 residues. The germline gives CDR1 SGHVS, CDR2 FNYEAQ. V lost 5 bases and J lost 4, with 4 bases in between. The chain joins TRBV7-6 to TRBJ2-3; D call uncertain. This sequence originates from a human donor with non-small cell lung cancer. Material: lung tumor tissue. CDR3 amino acids: CASSIADTQYF. DNA of the CDR3: TGTGCCAGCAGCATTGCAGATACGCAGTATTTT.